The next 23 T cell receptor beta chains were all read from a single sample in a study of blood T cell repertoires in COVID-19. The method was immunoSEQ multiplex PCR; TCRdb's version includes in-frame clones alone and lacks a portion of them. In the table there are 100,000 to 140,000 clones, roughly nine tenths of which are singletons. Sequenced input: peripheral blood. All receptors derive from a man aged 35-49 years with active or convalescent COVID-19.

J is TRBJ1-2 and V is TRBV15; D not resolved. Per germline, CDR1 LNHNV and CDR2 YYDKDF (reference sequence). The CDR3 totals 17 residues. The V gene lost 0 bases and the J gene lost 4 bases, with 18 bases spanning the gap. The CDR3 region is CATSRDPLGSSSYGYTF. The CDR3 DNA reads as TGTGCCACCAGCAGAGATCCCCTTGGTAGCTCCTCCTATGGCTACACCTTC.

As for this clone: One end of the junction varies from germline; a read error may be responsible. V and J are TRBV18 and TRBJ2-7, with D possibly TRBD2 on 5 matching bases. Germline V gene sequence: CDR1 KGHSH, CDR2 LQKENI. The CDR3 length is 17 residues. Here the CDR3 reads CASSSPPGERQTPEQYF. CDR3 bases: TGTGCCAGCTCATCACCTCCTGGGGAGCGGCAGACGCCCGAGCAGTACTTC.

This chain uses TRBV25-1 with TRBJ1-4, with a tentative D call TRBD1 (6 bases). V was trimmed by 3 bases and J by 10 bases, leaving 15 bases between them. CDR1 and CDR2 (germline): MGHDK, SYGVNS. The CDR3 spans 14 residues. The CDR3 spells CASSDPRARGKLFF. The CDR3 nucleotides read TGTGCCAGCAGTGACCCCAGGGCCAGGGGAAAACTGTTTTTT. The whole variable domain, remainder taken from reference TRBV25-1 and TRBJ1-4, is EADIYQTPRYLVIGTGKKITLECSQTMGHDKMYWYQQDPGMELHLIHYSYGVNSTEKGDLSSESTVSRIRTEHFPLTLESARPSHTSQYLCASSDPRARGKLFFGSGTQLSVL.

This clone was detected only once. The chain combines TRBV5-1 with TRBJ2-7; D possibly corresponds to TRBD2 (6 bases). The CDR3 is 14 residues long. The V end lost 2 bases, the J end lost 3 bases, and 12 bases lay between the germline ends. CDR1 is SGHRS, CDR2 YFSETQ, per germline. The CDR3 here is CASSFPGSRYEQYF. The DNA for the CDR3 is TGCGCCAGCAGCTTCCCCGGGAGTCGCTACGAGCAGTACTTC.

This chain connects TRBV5-5 to TRBJ1-3; TRBD1 aligns across 7 bases. Trimming cost V 4 bases and J 9 bases; bases outside gene matches: 10. Germline assignment: CDR1 SGHKS and CDR2 YYEKEE (reference sequence). The CDR3 has 14 residues. CDR3 sequence reads: CASSEDRRGITIYF. In DNA form, the CDR3 reads TGTGCCAGCAGCGAGGACAGGAGAGGGATCACCATATATTTT.

V is TRBV30 and J is TRBJ1-4; maybe TRBD1 (5 bases). The CDR3 consists of 13 residues. Trimming left V 3 bases short and J 4 bases short, with 9 bases between. The germline gives CDR1 GTSNPN, CDR2 SVGIG (reference sequence). CDR3 DNA: TGTGCCTGGAGGTCCCAGGGTAATGAAAAACTGTTTTTT. Amino acid sequence: CAWRSQGNEKLFF.

The chain links TRBV11-3 to TRBJ2-3, with 7 bases fitting TRBD2. Germline assignment: CDR1 SGHNT and CDR2 YENEEA. Losses at the gene ends were 5 bases for V and 4 bases for J; bases not matched to a gene: 21. The CDR3 is 19 residues long. This chain's CDR3 is CASSRGVGDQRGGADTQYF. In DNA form, the CDR3 reads TGTGCCAGCAGCCGCGGGGTCGGGGATCAGCGGGGAGGTGCAGATACGCAGTATTTT.

The rearrangement uses TRBV28 and TRBJ2-4; TRBD2 is a possible D gene (6 bases). The CDR3 loop spans 13 amino acids. Germline CDR1 is MDHEN and CDR2 is SYDVKM. With 4 bases removed from V and 8 bases from J, the gap between germline ends came to 12 bases. CDR3 protein: CASSWASADIQYF. The CDR3 DNA reads TGTGCCAGCAGTTGGGCTAGCGCAGACATTCAGTACTTC.

This rearrangement joins TRBV6-2 or TRBV6-3 to TRBJ1-1; D unresolved. CDR3 length equals 13 residues. CDR1 and CDR2 (germline): MNHEY, SVGEGT. The germline V and J ends were trimmed by 2 bases and 4 bases, with 8 bases remaining between them. CDR3 nucleotides: TGTGCCAGCAGTTACACGGGTAGCACTGAAGCTTTCTTT. Translating it yields CASSYTGSTEAFF.

V usage is TRBV6-2 or TRBV6-3 and J usage is TRBJ2-7; weak D call: TRBD1 (7 bases). Germline-derived CDR1 and CDR2 are MNHEY and SVGEGT. V lost 1 base and J 7 bases, leaving 23 bases between the germline ends. The length of the CDR3 is 17 residues. CDR3 coding DNA: TGTGCCAGCAGTTACTTCCCCCGCAGGCAGGGGGGCCGAGAGCAGTACTTC. Its translation: CASSYFPRRQGGREQYF.

This clone was found once. CDR3 DNA sequence: TGTGCCACCAGTAGTGGGGGGACGCTCCACTTT. It yields the protein CATSSGGTLHF. This chain uses TRBV24-1 with TRBJ1-6; D may be TRBD1 (5 bases). The V end was cut by 6 bases, the J end by 16 bases, with 12 bases between. CDR1 is KGHDR, CDR2 SFDVKD, per germline. CDR3 size: 11 residues.

The chain is built from TRBV10-1 and TRBJ1-5; TRBD1 aligns across 7 bases. Germline trimming cut 2 bases from V and 7 bases from J; bases unmatched to any gene: 8. Germline CDR1 WNHNN, CDR2 SYGVQD (reference sequence). This CDR3 has 15 amino acids. CDR3 residues: CASSEDRAGEQPQHF. The DNA of the CDR3 is TGCGCCAGCAGTGAGGACAGGGCAGGTGAGCAGCCCCAGCATTTT.

This chain connects TRBV6-5 to TRBJ1-5; 7 positions match TRBD1. CDR1 is MNHEY and CDR2 is SVGAGI in the germline V gene. After removal of 8 bases from V and 4 bases from J, the junction contained 11 bases not matched to a gene. The CDR3 spans 15 residues. CDR3 protein: CASGLGAGGNQPQHF. For the CDR3, the DNA is TGTGCCAGCGGGTTGGGGGCAGGGGGTAATCAGCCCCAGCATTTT.

The chain couples TRBV29-1 to TRBJ2-7, with 14 positions matching TRBD2. CDR1 and CDR2 from the germline V gene are SQVTM and ANQGSEA. This CDR3 contains 17 residues. V lost 5 bases, J lost 2 bases, and 11 bases stayed unmatched. CDR3 sequence: CSVTSGTSGSKTYEQYF. DNA for the CDR3: TGCAGCGTTACCTCCGGGACTAGCGGGAGCAAAACCTACGAGCAGTACTTC.

As for this clone: Possible read error: a much larger clone is one base away. The chain recombines TRBV7-2 with TRBJ2-7; TRBD1 matches at 7 bases. Germline V gene data show CDR1 as SGHTA and CDR2 as FQGNSA. This CDR3 spans 14 amino acids. The J segment lost 2 bases and the V segment lost 1 base, leaving 2 bases of the junction unmatched. The CDR3 region has the DNA TGTGCCAGCAGCTTAGACAGGGGCCCCTACGAGCAGTACTTC. This translates into CASSLDRGPYEQYF.

The V gene is TRBV15, the J gene TRBJ1-5, with D possibly TRBD1 on 6 matching bases. The germline V and J ends were trimmed by 3 bases and 9 bases, with 18 bases remaining between them. The CDR3 sequence is 15 residues long. Germline values: CDR1 LNHNV, CDR2 YYDKDF (reference sequence). The CDR3 sequence is CATSSGGGGGAPQHF. CDR3 coding DNA: TGTGCCACCAGCAGTGGGGGGGGAGGGGGTGCGCCCCAGCATTTT.

This clone is medium-sized by share. The rearrangement joins TRBV12-2 to TRBJ1-4; the table names TRBD1, a call not compared with the DNA. TRBV12-2 is a pseudogene locus. There are 16 residues in the CDR3. The CDR3: CASRFPRTGANEKLFF. The CDR3, as DNA: TGTGCAAGTCGCTTCCCCCGGACAGGGGCTAATGAAAAACTGTTTTTT.

The chain has TRBV30 and TRBJ1-3; a weak D match, TRBD1 (5 bases). Germline loops: CDR1 GTSNPN, CDR2 SVGIG (reference sequence). V gave up 2 bases and J gave up 0 bases, with 11 bases separating them. This CDR3 spans 15 amino acids. CDR3 bases: TGTGCCTGGAGTCCGACAGTATTCTCTGGAAACACCATATATTTT. Protein: CAWSPTVFSGNTIYF.

The V and J genes are TRBV27 and TRBJ2-1, with 7 bases fitting TRBD2. The CDR3 is 17 amino acids. Germline CDR1 MNHEY, CDR2 SMNVEV (reference sequence). The J segment lost 15 bases and the V segment lost 5 bases, leaving 25 bases of the junction unmatched. This CDR3 reads CASSRGVPAGPPHEPFF. DNA of the CDR3: TGTGCCAGCAGTCGCGGGGTCCCAGCGGGACCTCCCCACGAACCGTTCTTC.

J is TRBJ2-4 and V is TRBV11-2; D remains ambiguous. This CDR3 has 15 residues. Germline V CDR1 and CDR2: SGHAT, FQNNGV. V dropped 5 bases and J dropped 1 base, with 12 bases sitting between them. The CDR3 region has the DNA TGTGCCAGCAGCCCCCTCTGGGCGGCCAAAAACATTCAGTACTTC. Amino acids: CASSPLWAAKNIQYF.

V and J are TRBV5-4 and TRBJ2-1; 7 bases fit TRBD2. Germline CDR1 reads SGHNT; CDR2 reads YYREEE (reference sequence). V shed 3 bases, J shed 4 bases, and the junction held 4 bases outside the gene matches. CDR3 length: 14 amino acids. This chain's CDR3 is CASSSERDYNEQFF. As DNA, the CDR3 is TGTGCCAGCAGCTCAGAGCGGGATTACAATGAGCAGTTCTTC.

The chain has TRBV7-9 and TRBJ2-1, with a weak D call TRBD1 (5 bases). The CDR3 contains 13 residues. The V gene's germline CDR1 is SEHNR and CDR2 FQNEAQ (reference sequence). The V gene lost 5 bases and the J gene lost 5 bases, with 10 bases spanning the gap. Here the CDR3 reads CASSPGRDNEQFF. In DNA, the CDR3 is TGTGCCAGCAGCCCCGGCAGGGACAATGAGCAGTTCTTC. Drawing the rest from reference TRBV7-9 and TRBJ2-1, the complete variable domain is DTGVSQNPRHKITKRGQNVTFRCDPISEHNRLYWYRQTLGQGPEFLTYFQNEAQLEKSRLLSDRFSAERPKGSFSTLEIQRTEQGDSAMYLCASSPGRDNEQFFGPGTRLTVL.

The chain combines TRBV4-1 with TRBJ2-3, with TRBD2 identical over 10 bases. The CDR3 consists of 16 residues. The V and J ends lost 3 bases and 3 bases, in that order; junction bases with no gene match: 6. Germline V gene sequence: CDR1 MGHRA, CDR2 YSYEKL. CDR3 nucleotides: TGCGCCAGCAGCCAGGGAGCTAGCGGGAGTACAGATACGCAGTATTTT. Residues: CASSQGASGSTDTQYF.